A selection of T cell receptor beta chains follows, all from one sample in a study of T cell responses to AZD1222 COVID-19 vaccine. The protocol was immunoSEQ multiplex PCR, while the TCRdb copy is restricted to in-frame clones and leaves out a portion. This repertoire shows approximately 150,000 clones, roughly nine tenths found once; its top ten account for 9.3%. The sequences come from peripheral blood, collected 28 days after the second AZD1222 dose. Receptor source: an adult who received the AZD1222 COVID-19 vaccine. CDR3s include the opening cysteine and the closing phenylalanine or tryptophan. The order of the fields is CDR3 DNA, CDR3 protein, J gene, V gene, D gene. The D gene is left open where the match is weak.

TGTGCCAGCAGCTTACTAGCCACAGCGGGGGAGCAGTACTTC CASSLLATAGEQYF TRBJ2-7 TRBV11-2 TRBD2
TGTGCCAGCAGCTTGACAGCCATGAACACTGAAGCTTTCTTT CASSLTAMNTEAFF TRBJ1-1 TRBV7-2 NA
TGTGCCAGCAGTCCGGGACTTCCGTCGGGTGGCTACACCTTC CASSPGLPSGGYTF TRBJ1-2 TRBV28 NA
TGTGCCAGCAGTTACGGTCGGACGGGTTTGGCTGAAGCTTTCTTT CASSYGRTGLAEAFF TRBJ1-1 TRBV6-5 NA
TGTGCCAGCAGTAGACAGGGGGGTCAGCCCCAGCATTTT CASSRQGGQPQHF TRBJ1-5 TRBV7-9 TRBD1
TGTGCCAGCACCCCACGGTTTGAAGGTCAGCCCCAGCATTTT CASTPRFEGQPQHF TRBJ1-5 TRBV6-4 NA
TGTGCCGCCCGGGAGGGACTAGCGGGGAAGGATACGCAGTATTTT CAAREGLAGKDTQYF TRBJ2-3 TRBV10-3 TRBD2
TGTGCCAGTAGTATGGGCTATGGCTACACCTTC CASSMGYGYTF TRBJ1-2 TRBV19 NA
TGTGCCAGCAGTCCCTACAGGGGGACCTATGGCTACACCTTC CASSPYRGTYGYTF TRBJ1-2 TRBV6-5 TRBD1
TGTGCCAGTACCCTCTCGGGGGGCCTGAGTCAGCCCCAGCATTTT CASTLSGGLSQPQHF TRBJ1-5 TRBV19 NA
TGTGCCAGCAGCTTAGTTTCGCCGGGCAGGGGACAGCCCCAGCATTTT CASSLVSPGRGQPQHF TRBJ1-5 TRBV7-2 NA
TGTGCCAGCAGTACAGACAGGGTTGATCAGCCCCAGCATTTT CASSTDRVDQPQHF TRBJ1-5 TRBV27 TRBD1
TGTGCCAGCAGCTTAGATATGAACACTGAAGCTTTCTTT CASSLDMNTEAFF TRBJ1-1 TRBV7-9 NA
TGCGCCAGCAGCTCAGGGGACAGGTCGATTGGCTACACCTTC CASSSGDRSIGYTF TRBJ1-2 TRBV5-1 TRBD1
TGTGCCAGCAGCCCTATTCCTGGACAGTTGGAGGAGACCCAGTACTTC CASSPIPGQLEETQYF TRBJ2-5 TRBV5-5 NA
TGCGCCAGCAGGTATACGGAGGCAACTAATGAAAAACTGTTTTTT CASRYTEATNEKLFF TRBJ1-4 TRBV5-1 NA
TGTGCCAGCAGTTACCGTGGGAGCTCCTACGAGCAGTACTTC CASSYRGSSYEQYF TRBJ2-7 TRBV6-5 NA